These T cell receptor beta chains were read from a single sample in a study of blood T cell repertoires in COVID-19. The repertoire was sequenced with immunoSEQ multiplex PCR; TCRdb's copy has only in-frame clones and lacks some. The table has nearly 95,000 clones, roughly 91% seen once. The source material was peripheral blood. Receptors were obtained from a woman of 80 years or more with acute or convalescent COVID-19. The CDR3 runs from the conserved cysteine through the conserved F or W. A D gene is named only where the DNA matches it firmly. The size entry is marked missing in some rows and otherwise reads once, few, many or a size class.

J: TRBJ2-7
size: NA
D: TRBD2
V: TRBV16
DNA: TGTGCCAGCAGCCAATCGGGGACTAGCGGGAGGGAATACGAGCAGTACTTC
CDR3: CASSQSGTSGREYEQYF

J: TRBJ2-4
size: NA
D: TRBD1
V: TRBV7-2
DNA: TGTGCCAGCAGCTTTGGACAGGGGCTAGCCAAAAACATTCAGTACTTC
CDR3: CASSFGQGLAKNIQYF

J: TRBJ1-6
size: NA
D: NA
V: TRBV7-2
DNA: TGTGCCAGCAGCCTTAAAGGGGGTTCCTATAATTCACCCCTCCACTTT
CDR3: CASSLKGGSYNSPLHF

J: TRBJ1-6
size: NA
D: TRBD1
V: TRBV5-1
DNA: TGCGCCAGCAGCTTGGGACAGGGAACTAATAATTCACCCCTCCACTTT
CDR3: CASSLGQGTNNSPLHF

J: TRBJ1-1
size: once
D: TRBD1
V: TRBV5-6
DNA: TGTGCCAGCAGCCGGGACAGGGGTGGGTTTGCTGAAGCTTTCTTT
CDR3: CASSRDRGGFAEAFF

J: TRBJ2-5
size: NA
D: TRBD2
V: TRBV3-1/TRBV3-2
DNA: TGTGCCAGCAGCCAGCGGGGGGGCAGCGAGACCCAGTACTTC
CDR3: CASSQRGGSETQYF

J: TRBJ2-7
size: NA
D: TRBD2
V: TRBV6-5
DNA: TGTGCCAGCAGTTACTCTCGCGGGGGGGCGTATGAGCAGTACTTC
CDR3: CASSYSRGGAYEQYF

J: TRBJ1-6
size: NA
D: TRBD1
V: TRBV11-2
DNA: TGTGCCAGCAGCCCCATGGACAGGGGCTCCTATAATTCACCCCTCCACTTT
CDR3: CASSPMDRGSYNSPLHF

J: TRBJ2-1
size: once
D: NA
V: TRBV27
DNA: TGTGCCAGCAGTGGAAGCGGTTACGACAATGAGCAGTTCTTC
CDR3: CASSGSGYDNEQFF

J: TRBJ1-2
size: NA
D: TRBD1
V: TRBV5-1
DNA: TGCGCCAGCAGCACCCCGGGACAGGGCTATGGCTACACCTTC
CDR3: CASSTPGQGYGYTF

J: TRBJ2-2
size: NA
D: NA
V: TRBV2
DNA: TGTGCCAGCAGTGAGCAGGCTCCCGGGGAGCTGTTTTTT
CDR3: CASSEQAPGELFF

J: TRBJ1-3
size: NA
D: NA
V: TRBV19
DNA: TGTGCCAGTAGTACCCCTTTCGCAGGGAACCCTACCACCATATATTTT
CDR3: CASSTPFAGNPTTIYF

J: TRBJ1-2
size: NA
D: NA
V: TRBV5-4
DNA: TGTGCCAGCAGCTTGGCCGACATCGGCTATGGCTACACCTTC
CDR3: CASSLADIGYGYTF

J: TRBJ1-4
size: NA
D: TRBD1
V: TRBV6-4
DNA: TGTGCCAGCAGCCCCGACAGGGGGGATGAAAAACTGTTTTTT
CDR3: CASSPDRGDEKLFF

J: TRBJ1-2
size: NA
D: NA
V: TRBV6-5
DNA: TGTGCCAGCAGGACCGATACAGGAGAATATGGCTACACCTTC
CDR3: CASRTDTGEYGYTF

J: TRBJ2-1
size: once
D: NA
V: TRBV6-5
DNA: TGTGCCAGCAGTCGGACAGTTTTTACGGACAATGAGCAGTTCTTC
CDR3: CASSRTVFTDNEQFF

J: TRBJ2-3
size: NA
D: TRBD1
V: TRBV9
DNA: TGTGCCAGCAGCTCCATAGACAGGGAACCCACAGATACGCAGTATTTT
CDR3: CASSSIDREPTDTQYF

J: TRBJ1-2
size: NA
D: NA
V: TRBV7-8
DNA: TGTGCCAGCAGCTTTGTTCGAGGGGGTGGTGGCTACACCTTC
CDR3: CASSFVRGGGGYTF

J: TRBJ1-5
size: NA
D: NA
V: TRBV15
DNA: TGTGCCACCAGCAGTGTTACGAGGAGGGAGCCCCAGCATTTT
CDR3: CATSSVTRREPQHF

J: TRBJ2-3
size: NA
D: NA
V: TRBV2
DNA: TGTGCCAGCAGTCCCGTGGCAGGGGTGGCGGATACGCAGTATTTT
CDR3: CASSPVAGVADTQYF

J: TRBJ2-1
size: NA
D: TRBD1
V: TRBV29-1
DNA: TGCAGCGTTGGAGGTGGGGCAGGGGGATACAATGAGCAGTTCTTC
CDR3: CSVGGGAGGYNEQFF

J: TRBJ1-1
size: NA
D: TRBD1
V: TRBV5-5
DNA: TGTGCCAGCAGCGAGCAGGGGGCGGTAGCTTTCTTT
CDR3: CASSEQGAVAFF

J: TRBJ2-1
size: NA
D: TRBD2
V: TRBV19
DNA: TGTGCCAGTAAGGAACGGGGGGGGACATACAATGAGCAGTTCTTC
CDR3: CASKERGGTYNEQFF

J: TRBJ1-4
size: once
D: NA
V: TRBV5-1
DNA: TGCGCCAGCAGCTTGGTCGTCGGGGAACGGCGGAATGAAAAACTGTTTTTT
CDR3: CASSLVVGERRNEKLFF

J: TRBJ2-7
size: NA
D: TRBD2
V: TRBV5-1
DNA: TGCGCCAGCAGCTTGGATACTAGCGGGGCTTCGGCCTACGAGCAGTACTTC
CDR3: CASSLDTSGASAYEQYF

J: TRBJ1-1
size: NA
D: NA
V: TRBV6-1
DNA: TGTGCCAGCAGTGAAGACCCAGGGGCTATGAACACTGAAGCTTTCTTT
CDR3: CASSEDPGAMNTEAFF

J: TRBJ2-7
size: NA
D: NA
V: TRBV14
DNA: TGTGCCAGCAGCCTTAGGATCGCCGGTGCGGTCGAGCAGTACTTC
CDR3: CASSLRIAGAVEQYF

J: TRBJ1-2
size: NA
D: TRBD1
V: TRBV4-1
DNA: TGCGCCAGCAGCCCGGACAGGGGGCGGGATGGCTACACCTTC
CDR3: CASSPDRGRDGYTF

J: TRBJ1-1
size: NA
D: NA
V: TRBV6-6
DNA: TGTGCCAGCAGGGAATACAGGGAGACTGAAGCTTTCTTT
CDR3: CASREYRETEAFF

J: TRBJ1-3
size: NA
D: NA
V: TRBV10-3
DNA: TGTGCCATCAGAGGAGCCGGGACTCCGGGAAACACCATATATTTT
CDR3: CAIRGAGTPGNTIYF

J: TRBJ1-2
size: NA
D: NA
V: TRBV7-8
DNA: TGTGCCAGCAGCTTAGAGGCCGGCAGGGTGAACCCTGGCTACACCTTC
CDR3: CASSLEAGRVNPGYTF

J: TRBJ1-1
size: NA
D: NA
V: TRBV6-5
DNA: TGTGCCAGCAGTTACTCGAGGGACACTGAAGCTTTCTTT
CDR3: CASSYSRDTEAFF

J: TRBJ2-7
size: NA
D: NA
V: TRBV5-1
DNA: TGCGCCAGCAGCCTGCAGGGTTTTGATGTTTACGAGCAGTACTTC
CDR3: CASSLQGFDVYEQYF

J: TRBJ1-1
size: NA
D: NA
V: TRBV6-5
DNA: TGTGCCAGCAGGATACAGGGATTGAACACTGAAGCTTTCTTT
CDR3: CASRIQGLNTEAFF

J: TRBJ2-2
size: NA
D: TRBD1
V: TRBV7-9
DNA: TGTGCCAGCAGCCCTCCGGACAGGGGAAAACACGCCGGGGAGCTGTTTTTT
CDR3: CASSPPDRGKHAGELFF